A single sample is the source of the 2 T cell receptor beta chains below, sequenced in a study of T cells after yellow fever vaccination. TCRdb processed the 5' RACE reads anew with MiXCR; each CDR3 protein has one entry. The table records hundreds of thousands of distinct CDR3 sequences, more than 9% of them present only once. Specimen: PBMCs, collected on the day of the yellow fever booster vaccination. The receptors shown here come from a young man who received the YFV17D yellow fever vaccine.

V usage is TRBV6-1 and J usage is TRBJ2-2; tentative D call: TRBD2 (6 bases). The germline CDR1 and CDR2 sequences are MNHNS and SASEGT. The ends were cut back, 10 bases at V and 7 bases at J, with 19 bases in the middle. This CDR3 spans 14 amino acids. The DNA of the CDR3 is TGTGCCACCCTCCAGGGCGGGGCGAACGGGGAGCTGTTTTTT. Protein: CATLQGGANGELFF.

The rearrangement links TRBV20-1 to TRBJ2-7, with TRBD1 matching 7 bases. Germline V CDR1 and CDR2: DFQATT, SNEGSKA (reference sequence). The CDR3 is made up of 13 amino acids. V dropped 8 bases and J dropped 6; count of bases not matched to a gene: 13. The CDR3 loop is CSTKTGVVREQYF. The CDR3 nucleotides are TGCAGTACTAAAACAGGGGTGGTTCGCGAGCAGTACTTC.